This passage covers 6 T cell receptor beta chains from one sample sequenced in a study of blood T cells in healthy people across ages. A J-beta primer mix and a sample-barcoded 5' primer were used in a second PCR of about 7 to 12 cycles. TCRdb re-called the 5' RACE reads with MiXCR, one entry per CDR3 protein. The sample includes some 900,000 distinct CDR3 sequences, about 28% of them seen just once. The material sequenced was blood. The receptor source for this set is a woman older than 75 in good health.

The genes are TRBV6-2 or TRBV6-3 and TRBJ2-5, with 9 bases matching TRBD1. The germline V gene has CDR1 MNHEY and CDR2 SVGEGT. V shed 10 bases and J 7 bases; nucleotides not matched to a gene: 10. There are 13 residues in the CDR3. CDR3 nucleotides: TGTGCCACCTCCGGGACAGGGTTCGGGACCCAGTACTTC. This translates into CATSGTGFGTQYF.

V is TRBV5-1 and J is TRBJ2-1, with 9 nucleotides matching TRBD1. Germline CDR1 and CDR2: SGHRS and YFSETQ. V gave up 0 bases and J gave up 5 bases; unmatched junction bases: 3. The length of the CDR3 is 15 residues. In nucleotides, the CDR3 is TGCGCCAGCAGCTTGGGACAGGGGGTCGACAATGAGCAGTTCTTC. Its protein product is CASSLGQGVDNEQFF.

Notes on this clonotype: A much larger clone lies a single base off, so this may be a read error. The CDR3 DNA reads as TGCGCCGGCAGCCAAGATGAGGCTAGCAGTGAGACCCAGTACTTC. It translates to CAGSQDEASSETQYF. The chain carries TRBV4-3 and TRBJ2-7, with TRBD2 as a possible D gene (5 bases). The J call may be faulty, since TRBJ2-5 better matches the DNA end. Germline CDR1 reads LGHNA; CDR2 reads YSLEER. The CDR3 length is 15 residues.

The CDR3 bases are TGTGCCAGCAGCTCCCCTTTTAGCGGGGGGGCGGCCGAGCAGTACTTC. Protein: CASSSPFSGGAAEQYF. The chain carries TRBV7-9 and TRBJ2-5, with 11 bases lining up with TRBD2. The DNA end is a closer match to TRBJ2-7, so the J assignment may be wrong. The CDR3 covers 16 residues. Germline loops: CDR1 SEHNR, CDR2 FQNEAQ (reference sequence).

This clonotype was seen only a few times. The CDR3 loop reads CASSGGGSSVEQYF. For the CDR3, the DNA is TGTGCCAGCAGTGGGGGAGGGTCTAGCGTTGAGCAGTACTTC. The chain combines TRBV28 with TRBJ2-7, with 7 bases aligning to TRBD2. J lost 7 bases, V lost 5 bases, and 11 bases had no gene match. Germline CDR1 MDHEN, CDR2 SYDVKM. The CDR3 covers 14 residues.

This clonotype was counted many times. The gene calls are TRBV5-8 and TRBJ1-2, with 8 positions matching TRBD1. This CDR3 is 14 amino acids long. Germline V gene lookup returns CDR1 SGHTS and CDR2 YDEGEE. V lost 5 bases, J lost 8 bases, and 11 bases stayed unmatched. In nucleotides, the CDR3 is TGTGCCAGCAGGCCGCGAGGACAGGGAGGAGGCTACACCTTC. It specifies CASRPRGQGGGYTF. Full variable domain (rest looked up from reference TRBV5-8 and TRBJ1-2): EAGVTQSPTHLIKTRGQQATLRCSPISGHTSVYWYQQALGLGLQFLLWYDEGEERNRGNFPPRFSGRQFPNYSSELNVNALELEDSALYLCASRPRGQGGGYTFGSGTRLTVV.